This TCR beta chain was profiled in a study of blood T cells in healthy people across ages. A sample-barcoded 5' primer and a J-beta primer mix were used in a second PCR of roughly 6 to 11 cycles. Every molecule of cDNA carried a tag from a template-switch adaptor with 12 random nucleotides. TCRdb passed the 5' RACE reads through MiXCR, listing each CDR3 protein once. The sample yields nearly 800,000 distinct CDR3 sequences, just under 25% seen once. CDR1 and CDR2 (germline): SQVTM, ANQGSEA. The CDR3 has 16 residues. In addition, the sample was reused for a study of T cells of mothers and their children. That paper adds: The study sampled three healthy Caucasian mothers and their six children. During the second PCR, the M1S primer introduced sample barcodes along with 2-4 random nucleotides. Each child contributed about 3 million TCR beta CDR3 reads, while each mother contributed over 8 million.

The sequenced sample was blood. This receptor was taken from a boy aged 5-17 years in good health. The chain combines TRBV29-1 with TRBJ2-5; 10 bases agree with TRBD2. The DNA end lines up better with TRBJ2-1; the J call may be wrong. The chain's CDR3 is CSALPAGGRSYNEQFF. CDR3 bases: TGCAGCGCTCTCCCAGCGGGGGGGCGATCCTACAATGAGCAGTTCTTC.